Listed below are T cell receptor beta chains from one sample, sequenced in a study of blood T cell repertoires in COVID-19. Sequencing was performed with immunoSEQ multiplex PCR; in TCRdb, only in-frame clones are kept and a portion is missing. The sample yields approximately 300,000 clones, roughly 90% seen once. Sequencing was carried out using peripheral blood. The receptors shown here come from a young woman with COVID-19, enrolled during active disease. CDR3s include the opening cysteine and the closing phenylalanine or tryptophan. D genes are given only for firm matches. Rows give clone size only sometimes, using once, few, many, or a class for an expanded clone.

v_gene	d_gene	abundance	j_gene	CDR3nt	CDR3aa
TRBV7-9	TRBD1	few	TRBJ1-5	TGTGCCAGCAGCGTCACAGGGGGCAATCAGCCCCAGCATTTT	CASSVTGGNQPQHF
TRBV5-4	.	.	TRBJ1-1	TGTGCCAGCAGTCAGGTATCCAATTTGAACACTGAAGCTTTCTTT	CASSQVSNLNTEAFF
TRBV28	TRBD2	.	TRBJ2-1	TGTGCCAGCAGTCCTAGCGGGAGGAGCTCCTACAATGAGCAGTTCTTC	CASSPSGRSSYNEQFF
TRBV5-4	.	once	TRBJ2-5	TGTGCCAGCAGCTTACCAGGCTTGGGAGAGACCCAGTACTTC	CASSLPGLGETQYF
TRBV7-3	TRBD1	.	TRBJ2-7	TGTGCCAGCAGCTTAGGACAGGGGGCCGGAGAGCAGTACTTC	CASSLGQGAGEQYF
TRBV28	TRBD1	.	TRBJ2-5	TGTGCCAGCAGTTCGCGGGACAGGGTGGGAGAGACCCAGTACTTC	CASSSRDRVGETQYF
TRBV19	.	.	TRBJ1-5	TGTGCCAGTAGTGTCGGACTGCCCTTCGGGCAGCCCCAGCATTTT	CASSVGLPFGQPQHF
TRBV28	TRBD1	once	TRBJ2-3	TGTGCCAGCACCGAAATGGACAGGGCGTATACGCAGTATTTT	CASTEMDRAYTQYF
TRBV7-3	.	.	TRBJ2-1	TGTGCCAGCAGCTTAACTCTGAGGAATGAGCAGTTCTTC	CASSLTLRNEQFF
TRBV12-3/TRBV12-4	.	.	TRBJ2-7	TGTGCCAGCAGTCACACGGACAGCTACGAGCAGTACTTC	CASSHTDSYEQYF
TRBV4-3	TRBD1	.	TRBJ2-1	TGCGCCAGCAGCCAAGGGAACAGGGACAGTGAGCAGTTCTTC	CASSQGNRDSEQFF
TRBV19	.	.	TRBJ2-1	TGTGCCAGTAAAACCGGCGGACACCCGGCGTTCTTC	CASKTGGHPAFF
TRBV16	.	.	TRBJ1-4	TGTGCCAGCAGACTAACAGGGATGGATGAAAAACTGTTTTTT	CASRLTGMDEKLFF
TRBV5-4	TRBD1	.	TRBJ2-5	TGTGCCAGCAGCTCTACGACAGGGTACCAAGAGACCCAGTACTTC	CASSSTTGYQETQYF
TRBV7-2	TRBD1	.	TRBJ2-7	TGTGCCAGCAGCCCCTGGACAGGGGGCTACGAGCAGTACTTC	CASSPWTGGYEQYF
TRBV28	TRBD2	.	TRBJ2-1	TGTGCCAGCAGTTTGTTTAGCGGGGGGTACAATGAGCAGTTCTTC	CASSLFSGGYNEQFF
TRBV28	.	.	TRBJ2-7	TGTGCCAGCAGTTTTACAGGGTCCTCCTACGAGCAGTACTTC	CASSFTGSSYEQYF
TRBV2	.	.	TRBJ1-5	TGTGCCAGCAGTGAAGAGTTGGGGGCGGGTAGCAATCAGCCCCAGCATTTT	CASSEELGAGSNQPQHF
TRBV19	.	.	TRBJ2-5	TGTGCCAGTAGTATAGGTTTACAGGGGGGGCAAGAGACCCAGTACTTC	CASSIGLQGGQETQYF
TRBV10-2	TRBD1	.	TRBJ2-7	TGCGCCAGTAAAGCAGGGGGTAGCTCCTACGAGCAGTACTTC	CASKAGGSSYEQYF
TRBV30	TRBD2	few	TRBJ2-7	TGTGCCTGGAGTGCACTAGCGGGAGTCTACGAGCAGTACTTC	CAWSALAGVYEQYF
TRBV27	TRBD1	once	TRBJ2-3	TGTGCCAGCAGTGGGGGCCCGGGACAGGCAACCACAGATACGCAGTATTTT	CASSGGPGQATTDTQYF
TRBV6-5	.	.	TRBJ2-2	TGTGCCAGCTGGGCCCAGACGAACACCGGGGAGCTGTTTTTT	CASWAQTNTGELFF
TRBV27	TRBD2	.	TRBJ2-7	TGTGCCAGCAGTTTAGGGGGGGGACCCACCTACGAGCAGTACTTC	CASSLGGGPTYEQYF
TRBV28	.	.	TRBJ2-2	TGTGCCAGCGAAGACGGCAGGGTTAACACCGGGGAGCTGTTTTTT	CASEDGRVNTGELFF
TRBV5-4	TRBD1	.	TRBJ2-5	TGTGCCAGCAGCCCCCGGGACAGGGTCCAAGAGACCCAGTACTTC	CASSPRDRVQETQYF
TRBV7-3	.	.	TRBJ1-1	TGTGCCAGCAGCTTGGGTGGGGGCCTGAACACTGAAGCTTTCTTT	CASSLGGGLNTEAFF
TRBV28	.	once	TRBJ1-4	TGTGCCAGCAGTTTTCATCAGGGGTCGGCAAAACTGTTTTTT	CASSFHQGSAKLFF
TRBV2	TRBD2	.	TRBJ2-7	TGTGCCAGCAGTGGATCTAGCGGGATGGGACTCGAGCAGTACTTC	CASSGSSGMGLEQYF
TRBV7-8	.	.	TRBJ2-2	TGTGCCAGCAGCTTGGACAGTGCCACCGGGGAGCTGTTTTTT	CASSLDSATGELFF
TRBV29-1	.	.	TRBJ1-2	TGCAGCGTTGAAGATTGGGCAGGGCAGAACTATGGCTACACCTTC	CSVEDWAGQNYGYTF
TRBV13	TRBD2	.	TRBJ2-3	TGTGCCAGCAGCTTTAGCGGGAGCACAGATACGCAGTATTTT	CASSFSGSTDTQYF
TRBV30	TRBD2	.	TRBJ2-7	TGTGCCTGGAACCCGGCGGGAGCGGCCTACGAGCAGTACTTC	CAWNPAGAAYEQYF
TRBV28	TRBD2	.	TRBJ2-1	TGTGCCAGCAGTTTAGGGCTAGCGGGACGGAATGAGCAGTTCTTC	CASSLGLAGRNEQFF
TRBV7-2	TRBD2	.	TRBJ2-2	TGTGCCAGCGGCCTAGCGGGAGGGCCCCCCGGGGAGCTGTTTTTT	CASGLAGGPPGELFF
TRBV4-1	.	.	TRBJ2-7	TGCGCCAGCAGCCCCGAGCCTCGCGGGGAGCAGTACTTC	CASSPEPRGEQYF
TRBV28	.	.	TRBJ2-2	TGTGCCAGCAGTCCCCGGGCATGGGGGCACACCGGGGAGCTGTTTTTT	CASSPRAWGHTGELFF
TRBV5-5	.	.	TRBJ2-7	TGTGCCAGCAGCTCTACAGGGTTCTACGAGCAGTACTTC	CASSSTGFYEQYF
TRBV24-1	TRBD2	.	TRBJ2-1	TGTGCCACCAGTGATTCATCGGGACTAGCGGACAATGAGCAGTTCTTC	CATSDSSGLADNEQFF
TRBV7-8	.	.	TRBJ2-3	TGTGCCAGCAGCTTACGGCGGGGCGCTAGCACAGATACGCAGTATTTT	CASSLRRGASTDTQYF
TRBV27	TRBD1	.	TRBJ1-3	TGTGCCAGCAGAAGGGACAGCTTCTCTGGAAACACCATATATTTT	CASRRDSFSGNTIYF
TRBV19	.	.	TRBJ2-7	TGTGCCAGTAGTATATCCCGGACTTCCACTATAGAGCAGTACTTC	CASSISRTSTIEQYF